The T cell receptor beta chain described here comes from a study of blood T cell repertoires in COVID-19. The CDR3 has 13 residues. J lost 1 base, V lost 7 bases, and 3 bases had no gene match. Germline CDR1 and CDR2: MGHDK and SYGVNS. The table came from immunoSEQ multiplex PCR; TCRdb's copy has only in-frame clones and leaves some out. Counted here are under 250,000 clones, 70% to 90% occurring once; the ten biggest clones make up 15% to 20%. This TCR was sampled from a man aged 50 to 60 with COVID-19, enrolled during active disease. Sequenced input: peripheral blood. The rearrangement links TRBV25-1 to TRBJ1-1; 7 positions agree with TRBD1. Here the CDR3 reads CASNRGPNTEAFF. The CDR3 nucleotides read TGTGCCAGCAACAGGGGCCCGAACACTGAAGCTTTCTTT.